These T cell receptor beta chains were read from a single sample in a study of blood T cell repertoires in COVID-19. TCRdb's copy holds only in-frame clones and misses some; the assay was immunoSEQ multiplex PCR. The sample holds 150,000 or so clones, approximately 80% seen once. The sample consisted of peripheral blood. The source of these receptors is a woman aged 60 to 75 with COVID-19, enrolled during active disease. Both conserved end residues are part of each CDR3. D genes are given only for firm matches. Clone size, where shown, is once, few, many, or a class for clones that have expanded.

D: -
size: -
V: TRBV10-1
J: TRBJ1-6
CDR3: CASGDRTNSPLHF
DNA: TGCGCCAGCGGCGACAGGACCAATTCACCCCTCCACTTT

D: TRBD1
size: -
V: TRBV29-1
J: TRBJ1-1
CDR3: CSVYGPDRAFF
DNA: TGCAGCGTGTACGGTCCGGACAGGGCTTTCTTT

D: -
size: -
V: TRBV5-1
J: TRBJ1-6
CDR3: CASSIDSYYSPLHF
DNA: TGCGCCAGCAGCATCGACAGTTACTATTCACCCCTCCACTTT

D: -
size: -
V: TRBV4-2
J: TRBJ1-1
CDR3: CASSQDRGGGTEAFF
DNA: TGTGCCAGCAGCCAAGATCGTGGGGGGGGCACTGAAGCTTTCTTT

D: TRBD2
size: -
V: TRBV9
J: TRBJ2-3
CDR3: CASSRSSGYTDTQYF
DNA: TGTGCCAGCAGCCGTTCTAGCGGATACACAGATACGCAGTATTTT

D: -
size: -
V: TRBV18
J: TRBJ2-1
CDR3: CASSPGTNNEQFF
DNA: TGTGCCAGCTCCCCCGGGACAAACAATGAGCAGTTCTTC

D: TRBD1
size: -
V: TRBV5-1
J: TRBJ2-2
CDR3: CASSDRGGSNTGELFF
DNA: TGCGCCAGCAGTGACAGAGGGGGCTCGAACACCGGGGAGCTGTTTTTT

D: -
size: -
V: TRBV15
J: TRBJ1-4
CDR3: CATSGTGPLFF
DNA: TGTGCCACCAGCGGAACAGGGCCACTGTTTTTT

D: -
size: -
V: TRBV15
J: TRBJ2-7
CDR3: CATSREAAYEQYF
DNA: TGTGCCACCAGCAGAGAGGCCGCCTACGAGCAGTACTTC

D: -
size: -
V: TRBV7-3
J: TRBJ2-5
CDR3: CASSLTSVKGETQYF
DNA: TGTGCCAGCAGCTTAACTAGCGTTAAGGGAGAGACCCAGTACTTC

D: -
size: -
V: TRBV7-6
J: TRBJ2-3
CDR3: CASSTQGRGTDTQYF
DNA: TGTGCCAGCAGCACCCAGGGGAGGGGCACAGATACGCAGTATTTT

D: TRBD2
size: -
V: TRBV12-5
J: TRBJ2-5
CDR3: CASGLGVLAGEETQYF
DNA: TGTGCTAGTGGTTTGGGGGTGTTAGCGGGGGAAGAGACCCAGTACTTC

D: TRBD2
size: -
V: TRBV24-1
J: TRBJ2-5
CDR3: CATSDHSGGPETQYF
DNA: TGTGCCACCAGTGACCATAGCGGGGGCCCAGAGACCCAGTACTTC

D: TRBD1
size: -
V: TRBV7-2
J: TRBJ1-1
CDR3: CASSPPTGNTEAFF
DNA: TGTGCCAGCAGCCCACCGACAGGGAATACTGAAGCTTTCTTT

D: -
size: -
V: TRBV19
J: TRBJ2-7
CDR3: CASGEGLTYEQYF
DNA: TGTGCCAGTGGAGAGGGCCTGACCTACGAGCAGTACTTC

D: -
size: -
V: TRBV6-1
J: TRBJ1-5
CDR3: CASSESLGQPQHF
DNA: TGTGCCAGCAGTGAAAGTCTGGGCCAGCCCCAGCATTTT

D: TRBD1
size: -
V: TRBV18
J: TRBJ2-7
CDR3: CASSPPRTGLNYEQYF
DNA: TGTGCCAGCTCACCACCGAGGACAGGGCTAAACTACGAGCAGTACTTC

D: TRBD2
size: -
V: TRBV13
J: TRBJ2-3
CDR3: CASSGGTSSLASTDTQYF
DNA: TGTGCCAGCAGCGGCGGGACTAGTAGTTTGGCTAGCACAGATACGCAGTATTTT

D: TRBD1
size: -
V: TRBV5-6
J: TRBJ1-5
CDR3: CASSLTLGQGGNQPQHF
DNA: TGTGCCAGCAGCTTGACGCTTGGACAGGGAGGCAATCAGCCCCAGCATTTT

D: -
size: -
V: TRBV2
J: TRBJ1-5
CDR3: CASTGFNQPQHF
DNA: TGTGCCAGTACAGGTTTCAATCAGCCCCAGCATTTT

D: TRBD2
size: -
V: TRBV5-1
J: TRBJ2-1
CDR3: CASSATSGSGYEQFF
DNA: TGCGCCAGCAGCGCGACTAGCGGGAGTGGTTATGAGCAGTTCTTC

D: TRBD2
size: -
V: TRBV7-8
J: TRBJ2-2
CDR3: CASSLVSGLTGELFF
DNA: TGTGCCAGCAGCTTAGTTAGCGGGCTCACCGGGGAGCTGTTTTTT

D: -
size: -
V: TRBV5-5
J: TRBJ2-5
CDR3: CASSLGWGVGETQYF
DNA: TGTGCCAGCAGCTTGGGGTGGGGGGTCGGAGAGACCCAGTACTTC

D: -
size: -
V: TRBV6-5
J: TRBJ1-2
CDR3: CASSRGVGSGGYTF
DNA: TGTGCCAGCAGTCGGGGGGTGGGTTCGGGTGGCTACACCTTC

D: -
size: few
V: TRBV7-8
J: TRBJ2-7
CDR3: CASSLLREHEQYF
DNA: TGTGCCAGCAGCTTATTGCGGGAACACGAGCAGTACTTC

D: -
size: -
V: TRBV5-4
J: TRBJ1-2
CDR3: CASSIGQLLFGYTF
DNA: TGTGCCAGCAGCATCGGACAGCTTTTATTTGGCTACACCTTC

D: -
size: once
V: TRBV24-1
J: TRBJ1-4
CDR3: CATSDSLSNEKLFF
DNA: TGTGCCACCAGTGATTCCCTCTCTAATGAAAAACTGTTTTTT

D: -
size: -
V: TRBV3-1/TRBV3-2
J: TRBJ1-5
CDR3: CASSQVAGNQPQHF
DNA: TGTGCCAGCAGCCAAGTCGCGGGGAATCAGCCCCAGCATTTT

D: TRBD1
size: -
V: TRBV19
J: TRBJ1-5
CDR3: CASSPRQGRNQPQHF
DNA: TGTGCCAGTAGTCCCCGACAGGGTCGGAATCAGCCCCAGCATTTT

D: -
size: -
V: TRBV9
J: TRBJ1-1
CDR3: CASSPEVSTTEAFF
DNA: TGTGCCAGCAGCCCAGAGGTTTCGACCACTGAAGCTTTCTTT

D: TRBD1
size: -
V: TRBV10-3
J: TRBJ1-1
CDR3: CAISGTGSTEAFF
DNA: TGTGCCATCAGTGGGACAGGGAGCACTGAAGCTTTCTTT

D: -
size: -
V: TRBV27
J: TRBJ1-6
CDR3: CASSLWTAAKNNSPLHF
DNA: TGTGCCAGCAGTTTATGGACTGCGGCCAAAAATAATTCACCCCTCCACTTT

D: -
size: -
V: TRBV19
J: TRBJ1-2
CDR3: CASQTDSNYGYTF
DNA: TGTGCCAGCCAAACAGACAGTAACTATGGCTACACCTTC

D: -
size: -
V: TRBV7-6
J: TRBJ2-2
CDR3: CASSLGAGSNTGELFF
DNA: TGTGCCAGCAGCTTAGGCGCAGGGTCGAACACCGGGGAGCTGTTTTTT

D: -
size: few
V: TRBV9
J: TRBJ1-1
CDR3: CASSVGRGNTEAFF
DNA: TGTGCCAGCAGCGTAGGTCGGGGGAACACTGAAGCTTTCTTT

D: -
size: -
V: TRBV9
J: TRBJ1-2
CDR3: CASNLQGYGYTF
DNA: TGTGCCAGCAATTTACAGGGCTATGGCTACACCTTC

D: TRBD2
size: -
V: TRBV10-3
J: TRBJ2-7
CDR3: CAISGLAGAGEQYF
DNA: TGTGCCATCAGTGGACTAGCGGGAGCGGGGGAGCAGTACTTC

D: -
size: -
V: TRBV11-2
J: TRBJ1-3
CDR3: CASSFNVGTRPISGNTIYF
DNA: TGTGCCAGCAGCTTCAACGTCGGGACAAGGCCAATCTCTGGAAACACCATATATTTT

D: -
size: -
V: TRBV19
J: TRBJ1-5
CDR3: CASIPRGGSNQPQHF
DNA: TGTGCCAGTATCCCCAGAGGGGGTAGCAATCAGCCCCAGCATTTT

D: TRBD1
size: -
V: TRBV12-3/TRBV12-4
J: TRBJ2-7
CDR3: CASRQGANYEQYF
DNA: TGTGCCAGCAGGCAGGGGGCCAACTACGAGCAGTACTTC

D: TRBD2
size: once
V: TRBV6-2/TRBV6-3
J: TRBJ2-1
CDR3: CASSTSGRANEQFF
DNA: TGTGCCAGCAGTACTAGCGGGAGGGCGAATGAGCAGTTCTTC

D: TRBD1
size: -
V: TRBV24-1
J: TRBJ1-2
CDR3: CATSDPRDRAAYGYTF
DNA: TGTGCCACCAGTGATCCCCGGGACAGGGCTGCCTATGGCTACACCTTC